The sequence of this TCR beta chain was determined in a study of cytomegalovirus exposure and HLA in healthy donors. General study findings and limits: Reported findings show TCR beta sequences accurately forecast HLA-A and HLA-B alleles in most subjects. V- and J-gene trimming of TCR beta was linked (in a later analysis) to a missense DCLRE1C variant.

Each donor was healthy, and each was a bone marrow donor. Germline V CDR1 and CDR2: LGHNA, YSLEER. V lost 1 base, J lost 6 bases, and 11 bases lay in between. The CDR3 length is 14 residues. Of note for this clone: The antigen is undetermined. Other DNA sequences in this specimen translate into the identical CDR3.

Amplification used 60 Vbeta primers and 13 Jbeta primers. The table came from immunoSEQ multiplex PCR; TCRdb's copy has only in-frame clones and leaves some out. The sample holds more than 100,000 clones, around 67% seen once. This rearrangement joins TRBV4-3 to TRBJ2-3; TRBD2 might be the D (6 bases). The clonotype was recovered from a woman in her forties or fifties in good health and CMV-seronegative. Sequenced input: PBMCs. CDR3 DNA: TGCGCCAGCAGCCAAGGGAGGGAGTTGGATACGCAGTATTTT. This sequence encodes CASSQGRELDTQYF.